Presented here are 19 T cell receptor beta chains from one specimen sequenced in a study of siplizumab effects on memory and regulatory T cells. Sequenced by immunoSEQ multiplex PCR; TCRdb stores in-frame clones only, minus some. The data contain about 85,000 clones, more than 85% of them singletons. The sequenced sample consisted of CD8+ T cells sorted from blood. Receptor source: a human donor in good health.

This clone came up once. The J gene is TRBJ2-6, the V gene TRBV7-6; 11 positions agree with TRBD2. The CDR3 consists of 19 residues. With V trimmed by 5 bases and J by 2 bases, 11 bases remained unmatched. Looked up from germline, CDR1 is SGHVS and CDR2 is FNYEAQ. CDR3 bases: TGTGCCAGCAGCCTCTTGCCCGGGACTAGCGGAGCTGGGGCCAACGTCCTGACTTTC. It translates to CASSLLPGTSGAGANVLTF.

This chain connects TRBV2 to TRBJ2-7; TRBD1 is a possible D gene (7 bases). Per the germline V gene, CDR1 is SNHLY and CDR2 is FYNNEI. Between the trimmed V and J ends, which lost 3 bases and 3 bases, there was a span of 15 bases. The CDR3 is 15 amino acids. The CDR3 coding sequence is TGTGCCAGCAGTGAGAGGGGGGACAGAATCTACGAGCAGTACTTC. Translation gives CASSERGDRIYEQYF.

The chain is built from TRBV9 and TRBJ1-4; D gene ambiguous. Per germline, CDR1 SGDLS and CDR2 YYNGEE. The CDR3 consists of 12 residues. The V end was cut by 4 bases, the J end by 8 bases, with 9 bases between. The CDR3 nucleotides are TGTGCCAGCAGCTCTACCGGGGAAAAACTGTTTTTT. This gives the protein CASSSTGEKLFF.

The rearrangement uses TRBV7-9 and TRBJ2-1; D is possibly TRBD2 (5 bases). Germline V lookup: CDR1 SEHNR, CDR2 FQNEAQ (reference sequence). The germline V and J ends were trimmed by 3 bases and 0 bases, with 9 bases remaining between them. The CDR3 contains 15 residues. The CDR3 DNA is TGTGCCAGCAGCTTCGAGGGCAGCTCCTACAATGAGCAGTTCTTC. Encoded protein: CASSFEGSSYNEQFF.

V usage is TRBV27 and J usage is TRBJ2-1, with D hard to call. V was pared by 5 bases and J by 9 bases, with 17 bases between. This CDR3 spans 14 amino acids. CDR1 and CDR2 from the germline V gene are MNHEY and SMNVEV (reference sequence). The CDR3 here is CASSPKALIFEQFF. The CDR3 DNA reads TGTGCCAGCAGTCCCAAGGCCTTAATCTTTGAGCAGTTCTTC.

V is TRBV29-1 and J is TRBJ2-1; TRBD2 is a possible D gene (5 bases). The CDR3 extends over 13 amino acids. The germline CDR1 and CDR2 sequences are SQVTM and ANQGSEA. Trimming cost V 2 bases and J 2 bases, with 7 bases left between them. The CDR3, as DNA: TGCAGCGTTGAAACTAGAACCTACAATGAGCAGTTCTTC. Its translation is CSVETRTYNEQFF.

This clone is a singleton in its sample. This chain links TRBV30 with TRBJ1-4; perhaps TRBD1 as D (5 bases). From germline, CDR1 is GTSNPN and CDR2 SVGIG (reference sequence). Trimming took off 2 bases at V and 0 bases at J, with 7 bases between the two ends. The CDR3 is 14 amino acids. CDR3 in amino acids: CAWSWGATNEKLFF. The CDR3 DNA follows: TGTGCCTGGAGTTGGGGCGCAACTAATGAAAAACTGTTTTTT.

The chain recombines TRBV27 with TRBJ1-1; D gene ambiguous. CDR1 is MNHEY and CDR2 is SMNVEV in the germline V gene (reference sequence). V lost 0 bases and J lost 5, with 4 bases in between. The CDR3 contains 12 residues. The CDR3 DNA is TGTGCCAGCAGTTTATCAGGGACTGAAGCTTTCTTT. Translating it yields CASSLSGTEAFF.

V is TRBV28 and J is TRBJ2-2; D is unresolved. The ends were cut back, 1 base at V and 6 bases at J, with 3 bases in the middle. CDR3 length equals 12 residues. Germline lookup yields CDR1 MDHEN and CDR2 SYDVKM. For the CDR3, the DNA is TGTGCCAGCAGTTTATTGTCCGGGGAGCTGTTTTTT. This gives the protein CASSLLSGELFF.

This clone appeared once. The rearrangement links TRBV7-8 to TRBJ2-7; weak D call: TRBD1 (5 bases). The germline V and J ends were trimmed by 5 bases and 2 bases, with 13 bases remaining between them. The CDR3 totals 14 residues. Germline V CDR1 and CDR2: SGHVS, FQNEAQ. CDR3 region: CASSEKGNPYEQYF. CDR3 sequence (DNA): TGTGCCAGCAGCGAGAAGGGGAATCCCTACGAGCAGTACTTC.

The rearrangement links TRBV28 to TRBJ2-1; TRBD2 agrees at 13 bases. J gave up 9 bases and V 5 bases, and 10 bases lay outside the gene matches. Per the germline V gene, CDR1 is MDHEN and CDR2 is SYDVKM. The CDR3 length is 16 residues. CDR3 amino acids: CASSRSGLAGYGEQFF. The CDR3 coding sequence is TGTGCCAGCAGTCGTTCGGGACTAGCGGGATATGGTGAGCAGTTCTTC.

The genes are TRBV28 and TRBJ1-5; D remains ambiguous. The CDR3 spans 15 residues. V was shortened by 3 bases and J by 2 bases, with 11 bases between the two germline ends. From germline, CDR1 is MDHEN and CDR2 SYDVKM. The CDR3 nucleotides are TGTGCCAGCAGTTTCGATGGGAGTCGCAATCAGCCCCAGCATTTT. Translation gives CASSFDGSRNQPQHF. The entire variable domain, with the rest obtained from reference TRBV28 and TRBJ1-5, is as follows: DVKVTQSSRYLVKRTGEKVFLECVQDMDHENMFWYRQDPGLGLRLIYFSYDVKMKEKGDIPEGYSVSREKKERFSLILESASTNQTSMYLCASSFDGSRNQPQHFGDGTRLSIL.

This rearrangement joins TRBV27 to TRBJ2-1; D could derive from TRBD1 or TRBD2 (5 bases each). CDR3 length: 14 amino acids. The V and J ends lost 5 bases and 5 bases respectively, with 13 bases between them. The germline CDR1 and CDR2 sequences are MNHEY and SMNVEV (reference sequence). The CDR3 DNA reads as TGTGCCAGCAGTCCCGGGACCAACAACAATGAGCAGTTCTTC. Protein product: CASSPGTNNNEQFF.

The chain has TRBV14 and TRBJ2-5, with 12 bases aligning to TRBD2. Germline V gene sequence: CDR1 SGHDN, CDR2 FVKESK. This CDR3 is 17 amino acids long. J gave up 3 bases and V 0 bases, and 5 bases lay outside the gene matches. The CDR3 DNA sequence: TGTGCCAGCAGCCAAGAGTATCGGACTAGCGGGAAAGAGACCCAGTACTTC. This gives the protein CASSQEYRTSGKETQYF.

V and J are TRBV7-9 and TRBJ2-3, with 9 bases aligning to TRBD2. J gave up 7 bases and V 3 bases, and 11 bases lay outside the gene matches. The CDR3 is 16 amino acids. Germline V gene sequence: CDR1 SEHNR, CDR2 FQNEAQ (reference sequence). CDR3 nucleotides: TGTGCCAGCAGCTTTCGTAGCGGGAGTACGCCCAATACGCAGTATTTT. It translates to CASSFRSGSTPNTQYF.

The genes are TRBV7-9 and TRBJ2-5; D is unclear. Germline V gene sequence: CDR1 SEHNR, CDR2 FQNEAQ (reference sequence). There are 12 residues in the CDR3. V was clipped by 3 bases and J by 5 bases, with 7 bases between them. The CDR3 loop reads CASSFLQETQYF. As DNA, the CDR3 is TGTGCCAGCAGCTTTTTGCAGGAGACCCAGTACTTC.

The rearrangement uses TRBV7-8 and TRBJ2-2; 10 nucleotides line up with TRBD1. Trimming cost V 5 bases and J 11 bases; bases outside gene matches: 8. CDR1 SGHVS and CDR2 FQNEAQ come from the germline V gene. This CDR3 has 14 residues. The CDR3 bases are TGTGCCAGCAGCGTCTCGGGACAGGGGCTAGAGCTGTTTTTT. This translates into CASSVSGQGLELFF.

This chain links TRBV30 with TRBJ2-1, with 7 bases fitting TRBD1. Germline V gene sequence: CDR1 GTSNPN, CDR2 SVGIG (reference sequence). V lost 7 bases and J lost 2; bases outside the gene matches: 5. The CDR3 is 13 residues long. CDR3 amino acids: CAYRDRTYNEQFF. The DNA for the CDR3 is TGTGCCTACCGGGACAGAACCTACAATGAGCAGTTCTTC.

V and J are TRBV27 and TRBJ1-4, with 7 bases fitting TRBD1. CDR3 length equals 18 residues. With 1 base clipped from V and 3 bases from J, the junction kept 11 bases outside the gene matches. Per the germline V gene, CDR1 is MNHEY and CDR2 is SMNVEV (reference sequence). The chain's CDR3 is CASSLYVQGVRANEKLFF. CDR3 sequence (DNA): TGTGCCAGCAGTTTATATGTGCAGGGGGTACGAGCTAATGAAAAACTGTTTTTT.